The 10 T cell receptor beta chains below all came from one sample that was sequenced in a study of cytomegalovirus exposure and HLA in healthy donors. 13 Jbeta primers and 60 Vbeta primers were used for the PCR. Some clones are missing from TCRdb's copy, which holds only in-frame ones; the method was immunoSEQ multiplex PCR. Among approximately 150,000 clones listed, 76% were seen once. The source material was PBMCs. Receptor source: a male donor in good health and CMV-seronegative.

This rearrangement joins TRBV5-1 to TRBJ2-2; possible D gene TRBD2, 6 bases. Germline values: CDR1 SGHRS, CDR2 YFSETQ. V was pared by 6 bases and J by 1 base, with 10 bases between. The CDR3 runs 14 residues. DNA of the CDR3: TGCGCCAGCATGGGCGGGGTGAACACCGGGGAGCTGTTTTTT. This sequence encodes CASMGGVNTGELFF.

J is TRBJ2-1 and V is TRBV27; D is unclear. Per germline, CDR1 MNHEY and CDR2 SMNVEV (reference sequence). V lost 3 bases and J lost 2, with 14 bases in between. This CDR3 has 16 residues. The CDR3 DNA is TGTGCCAGCAGTTTTTTCAGCCAAGCGACCTACAATGAGCAGTTCTTC. Translation: CASSFFSQATYNEQFF.

The chain recombines TRBV23-1 with TRBJ2-1; 9 nucleotides line up with TRBD2. TRBV23-1 is an ORF, and what it does is uncertain. The CDR3 loop spans 16 amino acids. V shed 2 bases, J shed 9 bases, and the junction held 11 bases outside the gene matches. The CDR3 DNA reads as TGCGCCAGCAGTCAAACGGCGGGAGGGCCCTCGGGTGAGCAGTTCTTC. It specifies CASSQTAGGPSGEQFF.

The chain links TRBV5-1 to TRBJ2-3, with a tentative D call TRBD1 (6 bases). The CDR3 runs to 14 residues. Germline values: CDR1 SGHRS, CDR2 YFSETQ. The ends were cut back, 3 bases at V and 0 bases at J, with 8 bases in the middle. The CDR3 region has the DNA TGCGCCAGCAGCTGGACAGCTAGCACAGATACGCAGTATTTT. This encodes CASSWTASTDTQYF.

The V call is TRBV15, the J call TRBJ1-5; possibly TRBD1 for D (6 bases). The CDR3 contains 12 residues. The germline CDR1 and CDR2 sequences are LNHNV and YYDKDF (reference sequence). The V gene lost 8 bases and the J gene lost 7 bases, with 12 bases spanning the gap. The CDR3 sequence is CATLGGEQPQHF. DNA for the CDR3: TGTGCCACCCTAGGGGGGGAACAGCCCCAGCATTTT.

This chain links TRBV29-1 with TRBJ2-5, with D tentatively TRBD1 (6 bases). Trimming left V 3 bases short and J 0 bases short, with 17 bases between. Germline V gene lookup returns CDR1 SQVTM and CDR2 ANQGSEA. The length of the CDR3 is 16 residues. As DNA, the CDR3 is TGCAGCGTTGAGGGACAACTAGAAATATACCAAGAGACCCAGTACTTC. Translating gives CSVEGQLEIYQETQYF.

The chain carries TRBV4-1 and TRBJ2-7, with D possibly being TRBD2 (5 bases). The CDR3 runs to 16 residues. The ends were cut back, 1 base at V and 2 bases at J, with 15 bases in the middle. Germline assignment: CDR1 MGHRA and CDR2 YSYEKL. CDR3 in DNA: TGCGCCAGCAGCCAAGGAGGCGGGTGGGGAGCCTACGAGCAGTACTTC. This encodes CASSQGGGWGAYEQYF.

V is TRBV5-1 and J is TRBJ1-3, with 11 bases fitting TRBD1. This CDR3 has 17 amino acids. The ends lost 3 bases at V and 2 bases at J; junction bases unmatched: 7. From germline, CDR1 is SGHRS and CDR2 YFSETQ. CDR3 sequence (DNA): TGCGCCAGCAGCTCGGGACAGGGGGGATTGACTGGAAACACCATATATTTT. As protein: CASSSGQGGLTGNTIYF.

The DNA of the CDR3 is TGTGCCAGCAGGACAGGGGTTACCGGGGAGCTGTTTTTT. Translated: CASRTGVTGELFF. This chain joins TRBV6-1 and TRBJ2-2; TRBD1 matches 8 bases. Germline CDR1 is MNHNS and CDR2 is SASEGT. V dropped 6 bases and J dropped 5; count of bases not matched to a gene: 2. CDR3 length: 13 amino acids.

The V call is TRBV7-2, the J call TRBJ2-1; TRBD2 agrees at 15 bases. V was pared by 6 bases and J by 10 bases, with 4 bases of the junction left unmatched. Germline V gene data show CDR1 as SGHTA and CDR2 as FQGNSA. The CDR3 sequence is 14 residues long. CDR3 protein: CASRAGLAGGEQFF. The CDR3 DNA sequence: TGTGCCAGCAGGGCCGGACTAGCGGGGGGGGAGCAGTTCTTC. The full variable domain, in which reference TRBV7-2 and TRBJ2-1 provide the parts outside the CDR3, is GAGVSQSPSNKVTEKGKDVELRCDPISGHTALYWYRQSLGQGLEFLIYFQGNSAPDKSGLPSDRFSAERTGGSVSTLTIQRTQQEDSAVYLCASRAGLAGGEQFFGPGTRLTVL.